The source of this T cell receptor beta chain is a study of lymphopenia after photon versus proton radiotherapy. Whole-study findings and limits: A bigger post-nadir fall in TCR diversity correlated inversely with survival time in deceased patients. Post-nadir diversity loss with photons came from oligoclonal expansion, particularly CD8+ Temra cells.

TCRdb's copy holds only in-frame clones and misses some; the assay was immunoSEQ multiplex PCR. Altogether about 40,000 clones are present, more than 70% being singletons, with the ten largest covering about a tenth. Regarding this clone: Antigen: not known.

Trimming took 4 bases from V and 0 from J, leaving 13 bases between them. Germline lookup yields CDR1 LNHDA and CDR2 SQIVND (reference sequence). The CDR3 has 16 residues. The J gene is TRBJ2-1, the V gene TRBV19; the D gene is possibly TRBD2 (5 bases). The specimen was peripheral blood, collected from a patient treated with proton-based radiotherapy. The receptor was derived from a woman aged 70-85 years with pancreatic cancer. Some clones in this sample may be carry-over from other donors' samples. The CDR3 here is CASSTDTSSSYNEQFF. CDR3 DNA sequence: TGTGCCAGTAGTACCGATACTAGTTCCTCCTACAATGAGCAGTTCTTC.